The rows below give T cell receptor beta chains drawn from one sample of a study of human T cells and chemical hapten exposure. TCRdb fed the RACE reads into MiXCR, producing one record per CDR3 protein. The profile shows 360,000 or so distinct CDR3 sequences, 6% to 7% of them singletons. This specimen consisted of whole blood, obtained in connection with sensitization to the hapten diphenylcyclopropenone (DPC). These receptors all stem from a woman aged 18-30 years with alopecia areata. Some clones in this sample may be carry-over from other donors' samples. Both conserved end residues are part of each CDR3. D genes are given only for firm matches. Clone size is stated in some rows and not others, as once, few, many or a class when expanded.

V	size	length	J	D	CDR3	DNA
TRBV20-1	many	15	TRBJ2-3	.	CSARDPQAASDTQYF	TGCAGTGCTAGAGATCCCCAGGCGGCATCAGATACGCAGTATTTT
TRBV18	many	17	TRBJ2-6	.	CASSPPGLYSGANVLTF	TGTGCCAGCTCACCACCGGGACTGTACTCTGGGGCCAACGTCCTGACTTTC
TRBV6-6	once	14	TRBJ2-7	.	CASGESSNSYEQYF	TGTGCCAGCGGGGAATCGTCTAACTCCTACGAGCAGTACTTC
TRBV7-8	many	17	TRBJ1-5	.	CASSLVPGPASNQPQHF	TGTGCCAGCAGCTTAGTTCCAGGGCCTGCCAGCAATCAGCCCCAGCATTTT
TRBV9	.	13	TRBJ2-1	.	CASSKLAGYEQFF	TGTGCCAGCAGCAAACTAGCAGGGTATGAGCAGTTCTTC
TRBV18	.	15	TRBJ1-1	.	CASSPQGHGSTEAFF	TGTGCCAGCTCACCACAGGGTCATGGCTCCACTGAAGCTTTCTTT
TRBV28	many	13	TRBJ1-6	.	CASTHQLNSPLHF	TGTGCCAGCACCCACCAGTTAAATTCACCCCTCCACTTT
TRBV5-1	.	15	TRBJ2-5	TRBD2	CASRLAGGRQETQYF	TGCGCCAGCAGGCTAGCGGGGGGACGCCAAGAGACCCAGTACTTC
TRBV20-1	.	13	TRBJ1-2	.	CSASGSSNYGYTF	TGCAGTGCTAGTGGGTCCTCAAACTATGGCTACACCTTC
TRBV9	many	16	TRBJ2-3	.	CASSPPPGTSTDTQYF	TGTGCCAGCAGCCCCCCCCCGGGGACTAGCACAGATACGCAGTATTTT
TRBV7-2	.	16	TRBJ2-1	.	CASSLAQVSSYNEQFF	TGTGCCAGCAGCTTAGCGCAAGTTAGTTCTTACAATGAGCAGTTCTTC
TRBV6-6	many	14	TRBJ1-1	.	CASSWGGSKTEAFF	TGTGCCAGCAGTTGGGGAGGGTCGAAGACTGAAGCTTTCTTT
TRBV28	many	12	TRBJ2-7	.	CASSLSGHEQYF	TGTGCCAGCAGTTTATCAGGTCACGAGCAGTACTTC
TRBV7-6	many	16	TRBJ1-1	.	CASSLNFRAGNTEAFF	TGTGCCAGCAGCTTAAACTTTCGGGCAGGGAACACTGAAGCTTTCTTT
TRBV4-2	many	15	TRBJ1-4	.	CASSQVGRRDEKLFF	TGTGCCAGCAGCCAAGTCGGACGGCGGGATGAAAAACTGTTTTTT
TRBV6-5	few	14	TRBJ2-1	.	CASSVELAENEQFF	TGTGCCAGCAGTGTCGAGTTAGCGGAAAATGAGCAGTTCTTC
TRBV6-1	few	16	TRBJ1-2	.	CASSESFTLGNYGYTF	TGTGCCAGCAGTGAAAGCTTCACATTAGGAAACTATGGCTACACCTTC
TRBV14	.	15	TRBJ1-2	.	CASSQGFGTEDGYTF	TGTGCCAGCAGCCAAGGTTTTGGGACCGAAGATGGCTACACCTTC
TRBV12-3/TRBV12-4	many	16	TRBJ1-5	.	CASSLSRHNSNQPQHF	TGTGCCAGCAGTTTATCGAGACATAATAGCAATCAGCCCCAGCATTTT
TRBV7-9	few	18	TRBJ2-1	TRBD2	CASSLGAGLAGLYNEQFF	TGTGCCAGCAGCTTAGGTGCGGGACTAGCGGGTCTCTACAATGAGCAGTTCTTC
TRBV2	few	14	TRBJ1-4	.	CASSEATVLGKLFF	TGTGCCAGCAGTGAAGCGACAGTTTTGGGGAAACTGTTTTTT
TRBV6-5	few	14	TRBJ1-6	.	CASRPGRFGSPLHF	TGTGCCAGCAGACCAGGGAGGTTTGGGTCACCCCTCCACTTT
TRBV29-1	many	11	TRBJ1-2	.	CSVGQGYGYTF	TGCAGCGTTGGGCAGGGCTATGGCTACACCTTC
TRBV7-2	.	13	TRBJ2-7	TRBD2	CASSSGTSGGPYF	TGTGCCAGCAGCTCAGGGACTAGCGGGGGCCCGTACTTC
TRBV4-3	.	16	TRBJ2-3	TRBD2	CASSQGVGGAQDTQYF	TGCGCCAGCAGCCAAGGGGTCGGGGGGGCCCAAGATACGCAGTATTTT
TRBV14	few	13	TRBJ1-2	.	CASSQGVDYGYTF	TGTGCCAGCAGCCAGGGGGTCGACTATGGCTACACCTTC
TRBV3-1	.	19	TRBJ2-2	TRBD2	CASSLLLAGDLSNTGELFF	TGTGCCAGCAGCCTCTTATTAGCGGGGGACCTTTCGAACACCGGGGAGCTGTTTTTT
TRBV12-3/TRBV12-4	many	12	TRBJ1-5	.	CASSSSYQPQHF	TGTGCCAGCAGTTCCAGCTATCAGCCCCAGCATTTT
TRBV6-2/TRBV6-3	few	14	TRBJ2-5	TRBD1	CASSPTGVQETQYF	TGTGCCAGCAGCCCTACAGGGGTCCAAGAGACCCAGTACTTC
TRBV6-6	.	18	TRBJ1-4	TRBD1	CASSYSGTGGAVNEKLFF	TGTGCCAGCAGTTACTCCGGGACAGGGGGGGCCGTTAATGAAAAACTGTTTTTT
TRBV20-1	.	13	TRBJ2-3	TRBD2	CSATAGGPDTQYF	TGCAGTGCTACGGCGGGGGGGCCTGATACGCAGTATTTT
TRBV21-1	.	13	TRBJ2-3	.	CASLDRFRDTQYF	TGTGCCAGCCTTGACCGGTTCAGGGATACGCAGTATTTT
TRBV27	many	16	TRBJ1-4	.	CASSLSGGLPNEKLFF	TGTGCCAGCAGTTTATCAGGGGGTCTCCCTAATGAAAAACTGTTTTTT
TRBV6-2/TRBV6-3	few	15	TRBJ2-7	TRBD2	CASSYSSGGPSEQYF	TGTGCCAGCAGTTACTCTAGCGGGGGGCCATCCGAGCAGTACTTC
TRBV4-3	.	17	TRBJ2-2	TRBD1	CASSQIATGTWTGELFF	TGCGCCAGCAGCCAAATTGCGACAGGGACGTGGACCGGGGAGCTGTTTTTT
TRBV24-1	few	16	TRBJ2-2	.	CATSDRRAWNTGELFF	TGTGCCACCAGTGATCGCCGGGCATGGAACACCGGGGAGCTGTTTTTT
TRBV29-1	few	14	TRBJ2-5	TRBD1	CSVEGRTGGETQYF	TGCAGCGTTGAAGGTCGTACAGGGGGGGAGACCCAGTACTTC
TRBV12-3/TRBV12-4	many	15	TRBJ1-5	.	CASSHDSNSNQPQHF	TGTGCCAGCAGTCACGACAGTAATAGCAATCAGCCCCAGCATTTT
TRBV7-4	few	14	TRBJ1-2	.	CASSLAASLYGYTF	TGTGCCAGCAGCTTAGCCGCCAGTCTCTATGGCTACACCTTC
TRBV6-2/TRBV6-3	.	16	TRBJ2-3	TRBD2	CASSYPSGGAIDTQYF	TGTGCCAGCAGTTACCCTAGCGGGGGGGCGATAGATACGCAGTATTTT
TRBV20-1	few	15	TRBJ2-3	TRBD1	CSARSSGQRTDTQYF	TGCAGTGCTAGATCCTCGGGACAGCGAACAGATACGCAGTATTTT
TRBV5-1	few	15	TRBJ1-4	.	CASSGGTQTNEKLFF	TGCGCCAGCAGCGGGGGGACCCAAACTAATGAAAAACTGTTTTTT
TRBV10-3	.	13	TRBJ2-1	.	CAISESPDNEQFF	TGTGCCATCAGTGAGTCCCCGGACAATGAGCAGTTCTTC
TRBV7-2	.	12	TRBJ2-5	.	CASSDYGETQYF	TGTGCCAGCAGCGACTACGGGGAGACCCAGTACTTC
TRBV11-2	few	13	TRBJ2-1	.	CASGAGLNNEQFF	TGTGCCAGCGGTGCGGGGCTAAACAATGAGCAGTTCTTC
TRBV12-3/TRBV12-4	many	16	TRBJ1-6	.	CASSFGGAVSNSPLHF	TGTGCCAGCAGTTTTGGGGGCGCAGTGAGTAATTCACCCCTCCACTTT
TRBV5-1	.	12	TRBJ1-2	.	CASSFSPPGYTF	TGCGCCAGCAGCTTTTCTCCGCCCGGCTACACCTTC
TRBV28	many	19	TRBJ1-5	TRBD1	CASSLTAGTGRRSNQPQHF	TGTGCCAGCAGTTTAACCGCCGGGACAGGGAGACGTAGCAATCAGCCCCAGCATTTT
TRBV6-5	.	13	TRBJ1-1	.	CASSYAGRLQAFF	TGTGCCAGCAGTTACGCGGGACGTTTGCAAGCTTTCTTT
TRBV11-2	many	14	TRBJ1-1	.	CASSLNGGYTEAFF	TGTGCCAGCAGCTTAAACGGGGGTTACACTGAAGCTTTCTTT
TRBV6-1	.	17	TRBJ2-3	TRBD1	CASSATTGTGGADTQYF	TGTGCCAGCAGTGCAACGACCGGGACAGGGGGCGCAGATACGCAGTATTTT
TRBV25-1	.	15	TRBJ1-4	TRBD1	CASSGPGQANEKLFF	TGTGCCAGCAGTGGACCGGGACAGGCCAATGAAAAACTGTTTTTT
TRBV2	many	14	TRBJ1-2	.	CASSVTGPLYGYTF	TGTGCCAGCAGTGTTACAGGGCCGCTCTATGGCTACACCTTC
TRBV18	.	15	TRBJ2-3	TRBD1	CASSPDRARADTQYF	TGTGCCAGCTCACCGGACAGGGCGAGGGCAGATACGCAGTATTTT
TRBV25-1	many	16	TRBJ1-1	.	CASSITTDGGGAEAFF	TGTGCCAGCAGTATAACTACCGATGGGGGGGGAGCTGAAGCTTTCTTT
TRBV4-3	few	16	TRBJ2-1	TRBD1	CASSQVWDRRTNEQFF	TGCGCCAGCAGCCAAGTTTGGGACAGGAGAACAAATGAGCAGTTCTTC
TRBV28	few	13	TRBJ2-7	.	CATLRDSPYEQYF	TGTGCCACACTCCGGGATTCACCCTACGAGCAGTACTTC